This T cell receptor (beta chain) was sequenced during a study of cytomegalovirus exposure and HLA in healthy donors. Whole-study context: For the roughly 370 genotyped donors, around 76% fell within the Caucasian-associated ancestry cluster.

Study-wide results and caveats: Previous analysis showed most TCR beta V segments were productive about 87% or about 30% of the time. Whilst most TCR sequences proved rare, a subset of public TCRs occurred across many donors. In a later analysis, CMV-associated beta chains were mostly HLA-associated, it appeared.

Germline V gene sequence: CDR1 SGHRS, CDR2 YFSETQ. V shed 4 bases and J shed 4 bases, with 16 bases lying between them. This CDR3 comprises 15 residues. About this clone itself: Its target is not known.

The PCR ran on 60 Vbeta and 13 Jbeta primers. The protocol was immunoSEQ multiplex PCR, while the TCRdb copy is restricted to in-frame clones and leaves out a portion. The data contain about 67,000 clones, around 91% of them singletons. This receptor was obtained from a woman aged 25 to 39 in good health and CMV-seropositive. Sequencing used PBMCs. V and J are TRBV5-1 and TRBJ2-3; a weak D match, TRBD1 (6 bases). The DNA for the CDR3 is TGCGCCAGCAGCGTGGGCAGGGGTAGCGCAGATACGCAGTATTTT. As protein: CASSVGRGSADTQYF.